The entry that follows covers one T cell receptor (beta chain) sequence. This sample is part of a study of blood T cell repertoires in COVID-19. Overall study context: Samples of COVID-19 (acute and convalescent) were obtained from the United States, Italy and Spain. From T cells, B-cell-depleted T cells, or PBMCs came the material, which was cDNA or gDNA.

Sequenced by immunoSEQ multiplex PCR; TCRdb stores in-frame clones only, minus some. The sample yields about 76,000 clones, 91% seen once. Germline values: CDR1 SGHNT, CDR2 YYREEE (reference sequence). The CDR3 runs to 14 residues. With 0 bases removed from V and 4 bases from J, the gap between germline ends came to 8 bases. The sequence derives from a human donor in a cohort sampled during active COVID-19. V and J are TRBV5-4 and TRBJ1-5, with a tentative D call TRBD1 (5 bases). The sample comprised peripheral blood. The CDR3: CASSLAGGNQPQHF. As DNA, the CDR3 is TGTGCCAGCAGCTTGGCCGGGGGAAATCAGCCCCAGCATTTT. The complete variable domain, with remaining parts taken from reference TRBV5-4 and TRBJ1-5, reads ETGVTQSPTHLIKTRGQQVTLRCSSQSGHNTVSWYQQALGQGPQFIFQYYREEENGRGNFPPRFSGLQFPNYSSELNVNALELDDSALYLCASSLAGGNQPQHFGDGTRLSIL.